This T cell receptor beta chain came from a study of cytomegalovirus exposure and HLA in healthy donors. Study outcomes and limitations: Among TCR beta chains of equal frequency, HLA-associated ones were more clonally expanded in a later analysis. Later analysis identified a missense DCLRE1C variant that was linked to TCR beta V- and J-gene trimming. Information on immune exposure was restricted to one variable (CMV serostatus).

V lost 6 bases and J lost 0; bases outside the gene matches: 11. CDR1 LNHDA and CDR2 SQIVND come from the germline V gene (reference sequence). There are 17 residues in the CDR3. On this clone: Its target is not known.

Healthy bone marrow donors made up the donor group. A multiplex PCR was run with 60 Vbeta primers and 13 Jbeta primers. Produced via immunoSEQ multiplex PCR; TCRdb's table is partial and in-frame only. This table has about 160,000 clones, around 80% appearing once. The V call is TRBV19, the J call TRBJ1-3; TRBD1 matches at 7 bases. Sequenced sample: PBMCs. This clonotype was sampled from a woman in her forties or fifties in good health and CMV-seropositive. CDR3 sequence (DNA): TGTGCCAGTAGACCCGGGACAGCATATCTCTCTGGAAACACCATATATTTT. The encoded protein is CASRPGTAYLSGNTIYF. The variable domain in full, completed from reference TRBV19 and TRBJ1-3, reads DGGITQSPKYLFRKEGQNVTLSCEQNLNHDAMYWYRQDPGQGLRLIYYSQIVNDFQKGDIAEGYSVSREKKESFPLTVTSAQKNPTAFYLCASRPGTAYLSGNTIYFGEGSWLTVV.